This TCR beta chain was obtained from a study of T cells in Graves' hyperthyroidism and ophthalmopathy. The germline V gene encodes CDR1 KGHDR and CDR2 SFDVKD. V was pared by 9 bases and J by 5 bases, with 13 bases between. The CDR3 extends over 13 amino acids. This clonotype was observed many times. RNA transcripts served as the template for amplifying TCR beta CDR3 regions. The HTBI primer set was used in a first-round RT-PCR of the TCR CDR3. TCRdb re-called the multiplex PCR reads through MiXCR, storing one row per CDR3 protein. The sample has approximately 640,000 distinct CDR3 sequences, less than 45% seen once.

Sequencing used peripheral blood or thyroid tissue (not recorded which). The TCR originated in an adult man with Graves' disease, either hyperthyroidism or ophthalmopathy (not recorded which). The genes are TRBV24-1 and TRBJ1-5, with D tentatively TRBD1 (6 bases). DNA for the CDR3: TGTGCCACCGCGCCTTCAGGGGATCAGCCCCAGCATTTT. This sequence encodes CATAPSGDQPQHF.